This T cell receptor beta chain originates from a study of regulatory T cells in long-lasting Graves disease. Time point noted: newly diagnosed GD, antithyroid drugs for less than 3 months. Preparation of the TCR library used RNA extracted from PBMCs. Relying on iRepertoire HTBI primers and Arm-PCR of CDR3 regions, the team built TCR beta libraries. In TCRdb, the multiplex PCR reads were re-called with MiXCR into one record per CDR3 protein. Here the sample spans about 470,000 distinct CDR3 sequences, more than 12% being singletons. Looked up from germline, CDR1 is PRHDT and CDR2 is FYEKMQ (reference sequence). The CDR3 runs to 12 residues. Trimming removed 10 bases at V and 2 bases at J, with 11 bases between. In regard to this clonotype: Its specificity is not known.

Study-level points and caveats: Segments TRBV28, TRBJ1-2 and TRBJ2-5 showed preferential usage in persistent disease.

The same data also went into a second study, on T cells in Graves' hyperthyroidism and ophthalmopathy. That paper states: Primed by the HTBI set, a first-round RT-PCR was run on the TCR CDR3. With a median lead of around 6.7 months before onset, the model predicted ophthalmopathy.

The chain recombines TRBV13 with TRBJ1-1; D unresolved. The input for sequencing was peripheral blood mononuclear cells (PBMCs), taken at new diagnosis, from a patient treated with antithyroid drugs. The TCR comes from a woman in her thirties with Graves disease. DNA for the CDR3: TGTGCCACCTCAACAACCAACACTGAAGCTTTCTTT. It encodes CATSTTNTEAFF.